This T cell receptor (beta chain) was identified in a study of shared clonotypes between healthy human individuals. Trimming left V 4 bases short and J 7 bases short, with 19 bases between. The CDR3 is made up of 15 amino acids. Germline loops: CDR1 PRHDT, CDR2 FYEKMQ (reference sequence). Over several immunoSEQ plates, each subset's genomic DNA was distributed in even portions. Some clones are missing from TCRdb's copy, which holds only in-frame ones; the method was immunoSEQ multiplex PCR. Among approximately 95,000 clones listed, 67% were seen once. Study-level results: Clonotypes not shared had lower generation probabilities than those common to all four donors.

With respect to this clone: Its antigen remains unknown.

The TCR comes from a man aged 25-40 years in good health. The specimen sequenced was memory CD8+ T cells sorted from blood. Specified subset: CD45RO+ cells pooled with CCR7-negative TemRA cells. This chain joins TRBV13 and TRBJ2-5, with no clear D. The CDR3 spells CASSSVLASRTTQYF. Written as DNA, the CDR3 is TGTGCCAGCAGCTCCGTTCTGGCGAGCCGGACGACCCAGTACTTC.